This T cell receptor beta chain was obtained from a study of patients and donors after allogeneic stem cell transplantation. Trimming left V 6 bases short and J 4 bases short, with 13 bases between. The V gene's germline CDR1 is DFQATT and CDR2 SNEGSKA (reference sequence). The CDR3 contains 13 residues. TCRdb fed the RT-PCR reads into MiXCR, producing one record per CDR3 protein. Here the sample spans approximately 99,000 distinct CDR3 sequences, roughly 35% being singletons. This clonotype was obtained from a human donor who was either an allogeneic HSCT recipient or a stem cell or donor lymphocyte infusion donor (not recorded which). It is not recorded whose cells these are; they may come from a transplant donor. V and J are TRBV20-1 and TRBJ2-1; weak D call: TRBD2 (5 bases). The sample consisted of blood, either unsorted or a sorted T cell fraction (not recorded which). CDR3 residues: CSAEPGIYNEQFF. The CDR3 DNA is TGCAGTGCCGAGCCGGGGATATACAATGAGCAGTTCTTC.